The 29 T cell receptor beta chains presented below share a single source sample, sequenced in a study of T cell repertoires in cytomegalovirus infection. Using its own MiXCR run on the reads, TCRdb lists one record per CDR3 protein. The sample shows about 830,000 distinct CDR3 sequences, 30% to 35% of them seen only once. These receptors' targets are unknown. Here the sequenced sample was cultured CD8+ T cells from PBMCs, taken from culture after CMV antigen stimulation. All receptors derive from a human donor in good health (CMV status not recorded). Some clones in this sample may be carry-over from other donors' samples.

This sequence joins TRBV15 and TRBJ1-1; D is undetermined. The germline V and J ends were trimmed by 5 bases and 0 bases, with 10 bases remaining between them. The CDR3 has 14 amino acids. Germline V gene sequence: CDR1 LNHNV, CDR2 YYDKDF (reference sequence). The CDR3 bases are TGTGCCACCAGCCCTTCTTGGGTGAACACTGAAGCTTTCTTT. Protein sequence: CATSPSWVNTEAFF.

This clonotype was found a few times. This chain connects TRBV9 to TRBJ2-1, with D possibly TRBD1 on 8 matching bases. The CDR3 consists of 17 residues. Germline V gene lookup returns CDR1 SGDLS and CDR2 YYNGEE. Between the trimmed V and J ends, which lost 4 bases and 2 bases, there was a span of 19 bases. CDR3 in DNA: TGTGCCAGCAGCCCTGGGGGGGCAGGGGGCACCTACAATGAGCAGTTCTTC. This translates into CASSPGGAGGTYNEQFF.

This clonotype showed up just a few times. The chain couples TRBV4-3 to TRBJ1-5; D ambiguous. The CDR3 runs 15 residues. Looked up from germline, CDR1 is LGHNA and CDR2 is YSLEER. V was shortened by 4 bases and J by 0 bases, with 10 bases between the two germline ends. CDR3 residues: CASSPRKDSNQPQHF. The CDR3 DNA sequence: TGCGCCAGCAGCCCTCGGAAGGATAGCAATCAGCCCCAGCATTTT.

The V gene is TRBV19, the J gene TRBJ1-3, with TRBD1 as a possible D gene (5 bases). The germline CDR1 and CDR2 sequences are LNHDA and SQIVND (reference sequence). V was shortened by 8 bases and J by 0 bases, with 23 bases between the two germline ends. CDR3 length: 18 amino acids. This CDR3 is CASFGTGTGIHSGNTIYF. As DNA, the CDR3 is TGTGCCAGTTTCGGGACCGGGACTGGGATACACTCTGGAAACACCATATATTTT.

This clonotype has only a few counts. The chain recombines TRBV12-3 or TRBV12-4 with TRBJ1-2; D is possibly TRBD1 (6 bases). Between the trimmed V and J ends, which lost 6 bases and 2 bases, there was a span of 13 bases. This CDR3 spans 14 amino acids. The CDR3 DNA is TGTGCCAGCAGGGGGGCCGGGAACAACTATGGCTACACCTTC. Protein: CASRGAGNNYGYTF.

The chain uses TRBV4-3 and TRBJ2-3; D gene unclear. CDR3 size: 15 residues. Between the trimmed V and J ends, which lost 0 bases and 7 bases, there was a span of 14 bases. Looked up from germline, CDR1 is LGHNA and CDR2 is YSLEER. This CDR3 reads CASSQDTARTNTQYF. The CDR3 nucleotides are TGCGCCAGCAGCCAAGATACAGCCCGAACCAATACGCAGTATTTT.

In this sample, this clonotype turned up a few times. One junction end disagrees with the germline gene, perhaps due to a read error. The V gene is TRBV7-6, the J gene TRBJ2-5; weak D call: TRBD2 (5 bases). CDR1 and CDR2 (germline): SGHVS, FNYEAQ. The CDR3 is 14 residues long. The CDR3 loop is CASSLAFGGETQYF. For the CDR3, the DNA is TGTGCTAGCAGCTTAGCGTTTGGCGGGGAGACCCAGTACTTC.

The V and J genes are TRBV6-1 and TRBJ2-1, with 12 bases fitting TRBD2. Trimming cost V 5 bases and J 8 bases; bases outside gene matches: 10. The V gene's germline CDR1 is MNHNS and CDR2 SASEGT. The CDR3 spans 16 residues. The CDR3 here is CASSLQLAGGSYEQFF. CDR3 DNA sequence: TGTGCCAGCAGTTTACAACTAGCGGGGGGATCCTATGAGCAGTTCTTC.

For the CDR3, the DNA is TGTGCCACCGGACAGGGGGCAAAAGAGGGTTATGGCTACACCTTC. Its translation: CATGQGAKEGYGYTF. The gene calls are TRBV27 and TRBJ1-2; TRBD1 aligns across 11 bases. The CDR3 is made up of 15 amino acids. Germline lookup yields CDR1 MNHEY and CDR2 SMNVEV (reference sequence). V lost 10 bases and J lost 5; bases outside the gene matches: 12.

This rearrangement joins TRBV19 to TRBJ2-1, with 9 bases matching TRBD2. The CDR3 has 14 amino acids. Unmatched junction bases numbered 7, after V lost 7 bases and J lost 6 bases. Germline CDR1 LNHDA, CDR2 SQIVND (reference sequence). Here the CDR3 DNA reads TGTGCCAGTAAGGAGCGGGGGGTTTTCAATGAGCAGTTCTTC. Its protein is CASKERGVFNEQFF.

The chain employs TRBV27 and TRBJ2-5; D may be TRBD1 (5 bases). The CDR3 has 15 amino acids. The germline V gene encodes CDR1 MNHEY and CDR2 SMNVEV (reference sequence). Trimming shortened V by 2 bases and J by 3 bases, and 13 bases separated the two germline ends. Here the CDR3 reads CASSLGAAWEETQYF. DNA of the CDR3: TGTGCCAGCAGTTTAGGGGCAGCTTGGGAAGAGACCCAGTACTTC.

The rearrangement joins TRBV5-1 to TRBJ2-3; D is possibly TRBD2 (5 bases). From germline, CDR1 is SGHRS and CDR2 YFSETQ. The CDR3 runs to 18 residues. Trimming took off 0 bases at V and 2 bases at J, with 19 bases between the two ends. The CDR3 region has the DNA TGCGCCAGCAGCTTGGCCACTAGACGGGAAATACCCACAGATACGCAGTATTTT. It codes for CASSLATRREIPTDTQYF.

This clonotype has more than one count but fewer than ten. This CDR3 reads CASSFLAGVYTDTQYF. The CDR3 DNA sequence: TGTGCCAGCAGCTTTCTAGCGGGGGTTTACACAGATACGCAGTATTTT. The chain recombines TRBV7-2 with TRBJ2-3; 10 positions agree with TRBD2. Germline CDR1 SGHTA, CDR2 FQGNSA. This CDR3 spans 16 amino acids. J lost 2 bases, V lost 3 bases, and 5 bases had no gene match.

The sample holds many counts of this clonotype. J is TRBJ2-7 and V is TRBV28; D not certain. Germline V lookup: CDR1 MDHEN, CDR2 SYDVKM. The V gene lost 8 bases and the J gene lost 0 bases, with 14 bases spanning the gap. This CDR3 comprises 14 residues. CDR3 region: CASHPRRSSYEQYV. The CDR3 bases are TGTGCCAGCCACCCCCGACGGAGCTCCTACGAGCAGTACGTC.

On this clonotype itself: A read error may explain this, as a much larger clone is one base away. This rearrangement joins TRBV7-8 to TRBJ2-1; 16 positions match TRBD2. The CDR3 is 18 amino acids. Trimming took 6 bases from V and 5 from J; bases not matched to a gene: 10. The V gene's germline CDR1 is SGHVS and CDR2 FQNEAQ. CDR3 sequence reads: CASSSGTSGGAEHNEQFF. The CDR3 region has the DNA TGTGCCAGCAGTTCTGGGACTAGCGGGGGGGCCGAACACAATGAGCAGTTCTTC.

The J gene is TRBJ1-1, the V gene TRBV12-3 or TRBV12-4; D not certain. The V end lost 3 bases, the J end lost 8 bases, and 10 bases lay between the germline ends. This CDR3 region has 12 residues. CDR3 sequence reads: CASSFIGIEAFF. Written as DNA, the CDR3 is TGTGCCAGCAGTTTTATCGGGATCGAAGCTTTCTTT.

The rearrangement links TRBV6-2 or TRBV6-3 to TRBJ2-4, with a tentative D call TRBD1 (5 bases). Germline CDR1 and CDR2: MNHEY and SVGEGT. CDR3 size: 16 residues. V was clipped by 2 bases and J by 5 bases, with 16 bases between them. The CDR3 coding sequence is TGTGCCAGCAGTTACAGGGGCGAGATTCGCCAAAACATTCAGTACTTC. Translated: CASSYRGEIRQNIQYF.

Ten or more counts support this clonotype. This rearrangement joins TRBV7-2 to TRBJ2-7; the D is unclear. V shed 1 base and J shed 12 bases, with 16 bases lying between them. The CDR3 runs 13 residues. Germline V gene lookup returns CDR1 SGHTA and CDR2 FQGNSA. CDR3 region: CASSLGGLADPYF. The CDR3 DNA follows: TGTGCCAGCAGCTTAGGAGGTCTGGCGGACCCGTACTTC.

This clonotype was picked up a small number of times. The chain is built from TRBV5-1 and TRBJ2-7; 9 bases match TRBD1. CDR1 and CDR2 from the germline V gene are SGHRS and YFSETQ. This CDR3 contains 14 residues. The ends lost 4 bases at V and 3 bases at J; junction bases unmatched: 5. This chain's CDR3 is CASSLRQGDYEQYF. The DNA for the CDR3 is TGCGCCAGCAGCCTACGACAGGGGGACTACGAGCAGTACTTC.

The V call is TRBV6-2 or TRBV6-3, the J call TRBJ2-3, with 8 bases fitting TRBD1. Germline CDR1 reads MNHEY; CDR2 reads SVGEGT. The CDR3 length is 13 residues. The ends lost 8 bases at V and 2 bases at J; junction bases unmatched: 3. CDR3 DNA sequence: TGTGCCAGCCTTCAGGGGGCCACAGATACGCAGTATTTT. Residues: CASLQGATDTQYF.

This sequence joins TRBV7-6 and TRBJ2-1, with D possibly being TRBD2 (6 bases). CDR1 is SGHVS, CDR2 FNYEAQ, per germline. The CDR3 is made up of 15 amino acids. V lost 6 bases and J lost 3, with 15 bases in between. The CDR3 sequence: CASSWRASNYNEQFF. The CDR3 DNA reads as TGTGCCAGCAGTTGGAGGGCTAGCAACTACAATGAGCAGTTCTTC.

This chain connects TRBV7-6 to TRBJ2-3, with a tentative D call TRBD1 (6 bases). V lost 5 bases and J lost 2, with 14 bases in between. The CDR3 sequence is 15 residues long. Germline V lookup: CDR1 SGHVS, CDR2 FNYEAQ. The DNA for the CDR3 is TGTGCCAGCAGCGATAGGGGGATACTCACAGATACGCAGTATTTT. Translation gives CASSDRGILTDTQYF.

This clonotype showed up just a few times. The chain joins TRBV27 to TRBJ2-5; D may be TRBD1 (6 bases). Trimming cost V 6 bases and J 3 bases, with 14 bases left between them. CDR3 length: 14 residues. Germline V lookup: CDR1 MNHEY, CDR2 SMNVEV (reference sequence). The CDR3 DNA reads TGTGCCAGCAGATACCTGGGGGCCGAAGAGACCCAGTACTTC. Its protein product is CASRYLGAEETQYF.

The chain couples TRBV19 to TRBJ1-1; D uncertain. The CDR3 consists of 14 residues. V gave up 4 bases and J gave up 4 bases, with 13 bases separating them. CDR1 is LNHDA, CDR2 SQIVND, per germline (reference sequence). CDR3 residues: CASSSHTRRTEAFF. Here the CDR3 DNA reads TGTGCCAGTAGTAGCCACACCCGACGCACTGAAGCTTTCTTT.

The V call is TRBV7-4, the J call TRBJ1-1, with TRBD1 identical over 8 bases. Looked up from germline, CDR1 is SGHVT and CDR2 is SQSDAQ. Trimming took 5 bases from V and 6 from J; bases not matched to a gene: 14. CDR3 length: 16 residues. In DNA form, the CDR3 reads TGTGCCAGCAGCACAGACGGGCAGGGGGCTGTGGCTGAAGCTTTCTTT. This sequence encodes CASSTDGQGAVAEAFF.

The sample holds many counts of this clonotype. The gene calls are TRBV6-6 and TRBJ1-5; D is unclear. The V end lost 0 bases, the J end lost 1 base, and 7 bases lay between the germline ends. This CDR3 spans 15 amino acids. Germline-derived CDR1 and CDR2 are MNHNY and SVGAGI (reference sequence). The CDR3 sequence: CASSYSSGSNQPQHF. The CDR3 region has the DNA TGTGCCAGCAGTTACTCGAGTGGGAGCAATCAGCCCCAGCATTTT.

The sample holds a few counts of this clonotype. V and J are TRBV7-9 and TRBJ1-2; the D is unclear. Germline assignment: CDR1 SEHNR and CDR2 FQNEAQ (reference sequence). Trimming shortened V by 3 bases and J by 2 bases, and 10 bases separated the two germline ends. The CDR3 has 14 amino acids. This chain's CDR3 is CASSFIYPNYGYTF. CDR3 bases: TGTGCCAGCAGCTTTATTTATCCCAACTATGGCTACACCTTC.

This clonotype has only a few counts. This chain uses TRBV7-9 with TRBJ2-5; D is undetermined. The CDR3 has 14 amino acids. Germline CDR1 and CDR2: SEHNR and FQNEAQ (reference sequence). Trimming shortened V by 2 bases and J by 2 bases, and 9 bases separated the two germline ends. The CDR3 here is CASSLWSQQETQYF. CDR3 DNA: TGTGCCAGCAGCTTATGGTCCCAGCAAGAGACCCAGTACTTC.

This clonotype was seen a handful of times. This chain uses TRBV7-2 with TRBJ2-7; no clear D. Germline V lookup: CDR1 SGHTA, CDR2 FQGNSA. V was pared by 5 bases and J by 2 bases, with 22 bases between. The CDR3 consists of 17 residues. Here the CDR3 reads CASSTSVGRPIPYEQYF. DNA of the CDR3: TGTGCCAGCAGCACCTCCGTAGGCAGGCCTATCCCCTACGAGCAGTACTTC. The entire variable domain, with the rest obtained from reference TRBV7-2 and TRBJ2-7, is as follows: GAGVSQSPSNKVTEKGKDVELRCDPISGHTALYWYRQSLGQGLEFLIYFQGNSAPDKSGLPSDRFSAERTGGSVSTLTIQRTQQEDSAVYLCASSTSVGRPIPYEQYFGPGTRLTVT.